Described below is a single TCR beta chain sequence and its context. Its antigen is unknown. This specimen belongs to a study of cytomegalovirus exposure and HLA in healthy donors. Background on the study: Most genotyped donors, roughly 83% of around 370, had Caucasian-associated genetic ancestry. Overall study results and limits: Later analysis associated a missense DCLRE1C variant with TCR beta V- and J-gene trimming. Roughly uniform depth of sequencing across donors was assumed in presence/absence analyses.

The primer mix had 60 Vbeta and 13 Jbeta primers. Only in-frame clones appear in the TCRdb table, and some are missing; sequencing was by immunoSEQ multiplex PCR. The sample lists about 140,000 clones, roughly 80% occurring once. The donors, nominally healthy at sampling, likely had unrecorded immune exposures. This clonotype was sampled from a man aged 40-55 years in good health and CMV-seronegative. Material: PBMCs.

As DNA, the CDR3 is TGTGCCAGCAGCTTAACAGGGGCGAAAAGCAATCAGCCCCAGCATTTT. This encodes CASSLTGAKSNQPQHF. V usage is TRBV7-2 and J usage is TRBJ1-5, with 7 nucleotides matching TRBD1. This CDR3 has 16 amino acids. The J segment lost 1 base and the V segment lost 2 bases, leaving 5 bases of the junction unmatched. Germline CDR1 and CDR2: SGHTA and FQGNSA.